Listed below are T cell receptor beta chains from one sample, sequenced in a study of spatial heterogeneity in lung cancer. Each CDR3 protein gets one entry after TCRdb re-called the 5' RACE reads with MiXCR. The table records tens of thousands of distinct CDR3 sequences, roughly 5.4% of them present only once. The sample here was PBMCs, taken at surgery. Receptors originate from a female donor with early-stage non-small cell lung cancer. Both conserved end residues are part of each CDR3. D genes are given only for firm matches. Size is stated for part of the rows, as once, few or many counts, or as a class when the clone is expanded.

j_call	d_call	clone_size	v_call	cdr3_nt	cdr3_aa
TRBJ1-3	NA	NA	TRBV12-3/TRBV12-4	TGTGCCAGCCGCCTTGGGGGGGGAGGAAACACCATATATTTT	CASRLGGGGNTIYF
TRBJ1-4	NA	many	TRBV29-1	TGCAGCGTTGGGGCAGGGAGTGAAAAACTGTTTTTT	CSVGAGSEKLFF
TRBJ2-1	NA	few	TRBV7-2	TGTGCCAGCAGCCTTATAGCGGCGAGCTCCTACAATGAGCAGTTCTTC	CASSLIAASSYNEQFF
TRBJ1-6	NA	NA	TRBV20-1	TGCAGTGCTAGAGATCTGGGGGCCCTCTCGTATAATTCACCCCTCCACTTT	CSARDLGALSYNSPLHF
TRBJ2-3	NA	many	TRBV9	TGTGCCAGCAGCGTAGTAAGTGGGCTGGAAGATACGCAGTATTTT	CASSVVSGLEDTQYF
TRBJ1-2	TRBD1	many	TRBV9	TGTGCCAGCAGCTTAGGACAGGGGGCATACGGCTACACCTTC	CASSLGQGAYGYTF
TRBJ2-7	NA	few	TRBV12-3/TRBV12-4	TGTGCCAGCAGGAAGGAGGACTCCTACGAGCAGTACTTC	CASRKEDSYEQYF
TRBJ1-6	TRBD1	many	TRBV20-1	TGCAGTGCTAGAGATGACCCGGGACAGGGTGAAAGTTCACCCCTCCACTTT	CSARDDPGQGESSPLHF
TRBJ2-2	TRBD1	many	TRBV29-1	TGCAGCGTCCAGGACAGGGACACCGGGGAGCTGTTTTTT	CSVQDRDTGELFF
TRBJ2-5	TRBD1	many	TRBV7-9	TGTGCCAGCAGCTCCATGGACAGGGGGAATAATTTC	CASSSMDRGNNF
TRBJ2-1	NA	NA	TRBV7-2	TGTGCCAGCAGCCCGGCGGGCGTAATGTATATCTACAATGAGCAGTTCTTC	CASSPAGVMYIYNEQFF
TRBJ1-1	NA	NA	TRBV7-8	TGTGCCAGCAGCTTAGTGTGGGGGGCGCGAACTGAAGCTTTCTTT	CASSLVWGARTEAFF
TRBJ1-1	TRBD1	many	TRBV7-2	TGTGCCAGCAGCTTTGACAGGGGCACTGAAGCTTTCTTT	CASSFDRGTEAFF
TRBJ1-1	NA	many	TRBV7-3	TGTGCCAGCAGCCCCGCGGGGGGCACTGAAGCTTTCTTT	CASSPAGGTEAFF
TRBJ1-1	NA	many	TRBV6-1	TGTGCCAGCAGTGATCACAGACGCACTGAAGCTTTCTTT	CASSDHRRTEAFF
TRBJ2-3	NA	medium-sized	TRBV6-6	TGTGCCAGCACCCCGACGGCGGGGGCCGGAGATACGCAGTATTTT	CASTPTAGAGDTQYF
TRBJ2-7	NA	many	TRBV6-2/TRBV6-3	TGTGCCACACAGGGCTCCTACGAGCAGTACTTC	CATQGSYEQYF
TRBJ2-7	NA	many	TRBV7-9	TGTGCCAGCAGCCCACAGGACTCCTACGAGCAGTACTTC	CASSPQDSYEQYF
TRBJ2-3	NA	few	TRBV15	TGTGCCACCAGCAGAGATTTCTTGCAGGGGCGTTTGGATACGCAGTATTTT	CATSRDFLQGRLDTQYF
TRBJ2-7	NA	NA	TRBV23-1	TGCGCCAGCAGTCAATCCTCGACAGTTCCGAGCTCCTACGAGCAGTACTTC	CASSQSSTVPSSYEQYF
TRBJ1-6	NA	many	TRBV30	TGTGCCTGGACGCGGGGGTTGAGACAGAATTCACCCCTCCACTTT	CAWTRGLRQNSPLHF
TRBJ2-5	NA	few	TRBV19	TGTGCCAGTAGTCCCATCTTAGAGGAAGAGACCCAGTACTTC	CASSPILEEETQYF
TRBJ1-2	NA	many	TRBV28	TGTGCCAGCTCCCCACTACACTATGGCTACACCTTC	CASSPLHYGYTF
TRBJ2-4	NA	NA	TRBV12-3/TRBV12-4	TGTGCCAGCAGTTCTCTAAACAACAACTTAGCCAAAAACATTCAGTACTTC	CASSSLNNNLAKNIQYF
TRBJ1-2	NA	large	TRBV2	TGTGCCAGCAGCCCCGGACCCGGTCGGGGCTACACCTTC	CASSPGPGRGYTF
TRBJ2-6	NA	many	TRBV15	TGTGCCACCAGCAGAGATTCCGGGGCTGGGGCCAACGTCCTGACTTTC	CATSRDSGAGANVLTF
TRBJ2-5	NA	NA	TRBV12-3/TRBV12-4	TGTGCCAGCAGTTACGAGACCCAGTACTTC	CASSYETQYF
TRBJ2-7	TRBD1	many	TRBV29-1	TGCAGCGTTGGGGACAGGGTATCTCTCTACGAGCAGTACTTC	CSVGDRVSLYEQYF
TRBJ1-1	TRBD1	many	TRBV5-1	TGCGCCAGCCAACAGGGGGCGAGAGGGACTGAAGCTTTCTTT	CASQQGARGTEAFF
TRBJ2-1	NA	many	TRBV28	TGTGCCAGCGCTTTCCCGGTAGGGCCTCCCGGGGTCAATGAGCAGTTCTTC	CASAFPVGPPGVNEQFF
TRBJ1-6	NA	many	TRBV28	TGTGCCAGCATACCCGGGGCAGGTAGAAATTCACCCCTCCACTTT	CASIPGAGRNSPLHF
TRBJ1-1	NA	many	TRBV20-1	TGCAGTGCCCGACAGAGCAACACTGAAGCTTTCTTT	CSARQSNTEAFF
TRBJ2-5	TRBD2	many	TRBV6-2/TRBV6-3	TGTGCCAGCAGAGGTAGCGGGGGGGCTGAGACCCAGTACTTC	CASRGSGGAETQYF
TRBJ2-2	TRBD1	many	TRBV12-3/TRBV12-4	TGTGCCAGCAGTTTGGGCAGGGGGAAGACCGGGGAGCTGTTTTTT	CASSLGRGKTGELFF
TRBJ1-2	TRBD1	many	TRBV9	TGTGCCAGCAGCCCCGGGACAGAGAACTATGGCTACACCTTC	CASSPGTENYGYTF
TRBJ1-5	NA	many	TRBV4-1	TGCGCCAGCAGCCAAAAGAGCGGGGGAAATCAGCCCCAGCATTTT	CASSQKSGGNQPQHF
TRBJ2-7	NA	few	TRBV11-2	TGTGCCAGCAGCTCGAACAGGGCGCAGCCCGACTACGAGCAGTACTTC	CASSSNRAQPDYEQYF
TRBJ2-3	NA	many	TRBV3-1	TGTGCCAGCAGCCTCGGACGGGCAGATACGCAGTATTTT	CASSLGRADTQYF
TRBJ1-3	TRBD1	many	TRBV5-1	TGCGCCAGCAGCCGTGCAGGGGGCGATGGAAACACCATATATTTT	CASSRAGGDGNTIYF
TRBJ2-3	TRBD2	many	TRBV19	TGTGCCAGTAGAGGTCGACTAGCGGGCACAGATACGCAGTATTTT	CASRGRLAGTDTQYF
TRBJ2-1	NA	NA	TRBV20-1	TGCAGTGCTAGAGATCGCTTGGGTCCGGCCTACAATGAGCAGTTCTTC	CSARDRLGPAYNEQFF
TRBJ1-2	NA	many	TRBV19	TGTGCCAGTAGTATCATCAGGGTTGGTTTTTATGGCTACACCTTC	CASSIIRVGFYGYTF
TRBJ2-7	TRBD2	many	TRBV11-2	TGTGCCAGCAGCTTAGTTGCGGGGGGCCGGTACGAGCAGTACTTC	CASSLVAGGRYEQYF
TRBJ2-1	TRBD2	many	TRBV7-2	TGTGCCAGCAGCTTGTACAACGGGGGGGCCTCTGAGCAGTTCTTC	CASSLYNGGASEQFF
TRBJ1-1	NA	many	TRBV28	TGTGCCAGCATCTCCCTCGCTGCTCAAGGGGCTTTCTTT	CASISLAAQGAFF
TRBJ1-3	NA	NA	TRBV5-1	TGCGCCAGCAGCTCCACCGGGGCCTCTGGAAACACCATATATTTT	CASSSTGASGNTIYF
TRBJ1-5	NA	NA	TRBV6-1	TGTGCCAGCAGTGCGGGCCTGTCGGGCGACAATCAGCCCCAGCATTTT	CASSAGLSGDNQPQHF
TRBJ2-7	TRBD2	many	TRBV29-1	TGCAGCGTAGGACTAGCGGGGGCCTCCTACGAGCAGTACTTC	CSVGLAGASYEQYF
TRBJ1-6	NA	many	TRBV3-1	TGTGCCAGCAGCCGGGCGGGGGATAATTCACCCCTCCACTTT	CASSRAGDNSPLHF
TRBJ2-5	TRBD2	few	TRBV7-8	TGTGCCAGCAGCCCGGGGGGGGACCGAGAGACCCAGTACTTC	CASSPGGDRETQYF
TRBJ2-2	NA	few	TRBV30	TGTGCCTGGAGTGTGGCCGGGGAGCTGTTTTTT	CAWSVAGELFF
TRBJ2-1	NA	NA	TRBV14	TGTGCCAGCAGCCAAGTGCTGGGGGGAGGGCAGTTCTTC	CASSQVLGGGQFF
TRBJ1-1	NA	many	TRBV11-1	TGTGCCAGCAGCTTAGGTCAGGGGAGACCTGAAGCTTTCTTT	CASSLGQGRPEAFF
TRBJ2-1	TRBD2	many	TRBV10-3	TGTGCCATCAGTGACTGGGAGGGGAATGAGCAGTTCTTC	CAISDWEGNEQFF
TRBJ2-3	TRBD2	many	TRBV20-1	TGCAGTGCTCCCCTAGCGGCAGGGACGGCCTGGAGCACAGATACGCAGTATTTT	CSAPLAAGTAWSTDTQYF
TRBJ1-2	NA	few	TRBV5-5	TGTGCCAGCAGCTTACAGGGTGTGGGCTACACCTTC	CASSLQGVGYTF
TRBJ2-1	TRBD2	NA	TRBV7-9	TGTGCCAGCAGCAAACAAGCGGGGGGGCGTGTTGAGCAGTTCTTC	CASSKQAGGRVEQFF
TRBJ1-1	NA	many	TRBV28	TGTGCCAGCAGTTCGCCGGTGCGGGTCGCTGAAGCTTTCTTT	CASSSPVRVAEAFF